This TCR beta chain derives from a study of identical twins. Germline V gives CDR1 SGHAT, CDR2 FQNNGV. The V end was cut by 10 bases, the J end by 6 bases, with 8 bases between. The CDR3 length is 10 residues. Study results and caveats: Rather than following the same donors, the conclusions depended on cross-sectional statistical analysis. Reduced insertions were recorded for abundant cord blood beta clonotypes, with no such pattern in memory repertoires.

Healthy Caucasian donors formed the entire cohort. Unique molecular identifiers were present on cDNA, and template switching added a universal primer site. TCRdb re-called the 5' RACE reads through MiXCR, storing one row per CDR3 protein. The sample holds approximately 260,000 distinct CDR3 sequences, about 8% seen once. This clonotype was seen more than once but under ten times. The target antigen is unknown. These same records also appear under a second study, on yellow fever vaccine responses in identical twins.

The specimen sequenced was CD8+ T cells sorted from blood. This TCR came from a woman aged 18 to 35 in good health. This chain joins TRBV11-2 and TRBJ2-3; D is unresolved. In DNA form, the CDR3 reads TGTGCCATCCGGGTGGATACGCAGTATTTT. Protein product: CAIRVDTQYF.